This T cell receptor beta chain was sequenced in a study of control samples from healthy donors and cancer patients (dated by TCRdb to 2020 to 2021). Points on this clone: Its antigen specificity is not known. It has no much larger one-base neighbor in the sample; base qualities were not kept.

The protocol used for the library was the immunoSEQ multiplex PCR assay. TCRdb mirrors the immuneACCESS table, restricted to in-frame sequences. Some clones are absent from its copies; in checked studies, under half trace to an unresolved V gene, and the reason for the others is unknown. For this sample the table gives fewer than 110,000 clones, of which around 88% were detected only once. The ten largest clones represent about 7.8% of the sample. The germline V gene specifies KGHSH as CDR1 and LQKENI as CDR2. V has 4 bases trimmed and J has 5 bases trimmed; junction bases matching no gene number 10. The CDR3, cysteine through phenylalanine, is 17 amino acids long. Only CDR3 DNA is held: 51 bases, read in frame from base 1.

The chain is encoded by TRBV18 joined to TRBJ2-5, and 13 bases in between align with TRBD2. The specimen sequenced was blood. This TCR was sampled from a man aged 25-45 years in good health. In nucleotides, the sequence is TGTGCCAGCTCACTCGGACTAGCGGGAGCGGTGGGGGAGACCCAGTACTTC. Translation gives CASSLGLAGAVGETQYF.